A single sample is the source of the 5 T cell receptor beta chains below, sequenced in a study of PD-1 blockade in classical Hodgkin lymphoma. Each of the patients experienced relapse following autologous stem cell transplantation, and their brentuximab vedotin exposure differed. Measured with immunoSEQ multiplex PCR; TCRdb has only the in-frame clones, and not every one. The repertoire holds 100,000 or so clones, with 85% to 90% as singletons. Sequencing used peripheral blood mononuclear cells (PBMCs), obtained before the second cycle of nivolumab. The receptors here all came from a human donor with classical Hodgkin lymphoma.

V is TRBV9 and J is TRBJ2-3, with D possibly TRBD2 on 7 matching bases. The V end lost 4 bases, the J end lost 0 bases, and 12 bases lay between the germline ends. The CDR3 consists of 15 residues. Germline V gene data show CDR1 as SGDLS and CDR2 as YYNGEE. The CDR3 region is CASSPEGGSTDTQYF. CDR3 in DNA: TGTGCCAGCAGCCCCGAGGGGGGGAGCACAGATACGCAGTATTTT.

This chain joins TRBV7-9 and TRBJ2-7; 9 positions agree with TRBD1. The V segment lost 4 bases and the J segment 3 bases; nucleotides outside the gene matches: 4. This CDR3 region has 14 residues. Germline V lookup: CDR1 SEHNR, CDR2 FQNEAQ (reference sequence). CDR3 loop: CASSSGQGYYEQYF. The CDR3 bases are TGTGCCAGCAGCTCGGGACAGGGTTACTACGAGCAGTACTTC.

This chain links TRBV2 with TRBJ1-2; TRBD1 aligns across 7 bases. CDR3 length equals 17 residues. Germline loops: CDR1 SNHLY, CDR2 FYNNEI. After removal of 7 bases from V and 4 bases from J, the junction contained 18 bases not matched to a gene. This CDR3 is CASNPGALDRVRYGYTF. In nucleotides, the CDR3 is TGTGCCAGCAACCCAGGGGCCTTAGACAGGGTACGCTATGGCTACACCTTC.

The genes are TRBV6-5 and TRBJ2-6, with D uncertain. V was cut by 5 bases and J by 0 bases, with 8 bases left in between. The CDR3 consists of 15 residues. Germline V gene sequence: CDR1 MNHEY, CDR2 SVGAGI. The CDR3 protein is CASSILVSGANVLTF. The DNA of the CDR3 is TGTGCCAGCAGTATACTGGTCTCTGGGGCCAACGTCCTGACTTTC.

CDR3 loop: CAINQQGANTEAFF. CDR3 nucleotides: TGTGCCATCAATCAGCAGGGGGCGAACACTGAAGCTTTCTTT. The rearrangement links TRBV10-3 to TRBJ1-1, with 8 bases lining up with TRBD1. V trimming: 7 bases; J trimming: 1 base; junction bases outside the gene matches: 5. This CDR3 region has 14 residues. The germline V gene has CDR1 ENHRY and CDR2 SYGVKD.